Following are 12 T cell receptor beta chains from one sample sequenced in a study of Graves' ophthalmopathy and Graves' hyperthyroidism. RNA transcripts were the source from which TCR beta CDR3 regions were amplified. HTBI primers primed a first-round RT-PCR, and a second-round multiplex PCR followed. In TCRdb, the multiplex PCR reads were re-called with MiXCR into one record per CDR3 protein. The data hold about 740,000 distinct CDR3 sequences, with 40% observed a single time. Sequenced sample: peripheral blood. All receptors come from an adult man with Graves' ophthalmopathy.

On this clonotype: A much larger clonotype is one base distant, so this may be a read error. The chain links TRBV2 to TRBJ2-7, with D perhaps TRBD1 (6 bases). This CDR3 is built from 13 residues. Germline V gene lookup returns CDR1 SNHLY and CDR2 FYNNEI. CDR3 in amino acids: CASSRDTPYGQYF. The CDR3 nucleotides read TGTGCCAGCAGCCGGGACACCCCCTACGGGCAGTACTTC. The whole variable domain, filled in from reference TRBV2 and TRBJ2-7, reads EPEVTQTPSHQVTQMGQEVILRCVPISNHLYFYWYRQILGQKVEFLVSFYNNEISEKSEIFDDQFSVERPDGSNFTLKIRSTKLEDSAMYFCASSRDTPYGQYFGPGTRLTVT.

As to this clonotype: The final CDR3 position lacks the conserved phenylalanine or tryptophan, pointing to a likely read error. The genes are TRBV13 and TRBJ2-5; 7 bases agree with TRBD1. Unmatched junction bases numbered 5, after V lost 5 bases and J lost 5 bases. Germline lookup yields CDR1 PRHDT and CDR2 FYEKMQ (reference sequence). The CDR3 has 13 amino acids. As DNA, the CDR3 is TGTGCCAGCAGCGCGACAGGGCGGGAGACCCAGTACTGC. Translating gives CASSATGRETQYC.

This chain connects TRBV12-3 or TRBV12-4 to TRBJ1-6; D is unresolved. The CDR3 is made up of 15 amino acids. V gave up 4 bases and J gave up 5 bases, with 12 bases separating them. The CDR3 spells CASSYWQNDNSPLHF. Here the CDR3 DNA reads TGTGCCAGCAGTTATTGGCAGAATGATAATTCACCCCTCCACTTT.

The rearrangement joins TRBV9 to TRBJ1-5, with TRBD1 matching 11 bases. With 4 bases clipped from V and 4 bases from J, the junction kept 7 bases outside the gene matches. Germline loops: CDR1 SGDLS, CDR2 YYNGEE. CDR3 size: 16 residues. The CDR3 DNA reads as TGTGCCAGCAGCCTCGCGGGGACAGGGGGAAATCAGCCCCAGCATTTT. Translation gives CASSLAGTGGNQPQHF.

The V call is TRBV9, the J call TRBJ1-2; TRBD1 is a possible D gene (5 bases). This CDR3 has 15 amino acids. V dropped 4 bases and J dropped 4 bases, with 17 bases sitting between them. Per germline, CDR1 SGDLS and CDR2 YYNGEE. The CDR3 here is CASSPEWQGTYGYTF. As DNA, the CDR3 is TGTGCCAGCAGCCCTGAATGGCAGGGAACCTATGGCTACACCTTC. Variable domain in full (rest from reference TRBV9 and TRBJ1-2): DSGVTQTPKHLITATGQRVTLRCSPRSGDLSVYWYQQSLDQGLQFLIQYYNGEERAKGNILERFSAQQFPDLHSELNLSSLELGDSALYFCASSPEWQGTYGYTFGSGTRLTVV.

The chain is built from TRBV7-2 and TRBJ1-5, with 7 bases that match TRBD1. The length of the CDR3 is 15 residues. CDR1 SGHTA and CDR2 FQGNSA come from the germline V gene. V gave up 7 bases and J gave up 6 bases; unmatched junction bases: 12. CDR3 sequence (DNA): TGTGCCAGCAACCAAGACAGGGCCCTAGGTCAGCCCCAGCATTTT. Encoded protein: CASNQDRALGQPQHF.

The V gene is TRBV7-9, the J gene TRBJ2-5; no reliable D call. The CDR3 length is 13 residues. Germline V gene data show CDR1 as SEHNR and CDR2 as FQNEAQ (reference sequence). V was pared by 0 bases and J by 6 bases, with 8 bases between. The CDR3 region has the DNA TGTGCCAGCAGCTTAGCGAGACAAAAGACCCAGTACTTC. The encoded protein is CASSLARQKTQYF. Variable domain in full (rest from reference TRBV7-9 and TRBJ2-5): DTGVSQNPRHKITKRGQNVTFRCDPISEHNRLYWYRQTLGQGPEFLTYFQNEAQLEKSRLLSDRFSAERPKGSFSTLEIQRTEQGDSAMYLCASSLARQKTQYFGPGTRLLVL.

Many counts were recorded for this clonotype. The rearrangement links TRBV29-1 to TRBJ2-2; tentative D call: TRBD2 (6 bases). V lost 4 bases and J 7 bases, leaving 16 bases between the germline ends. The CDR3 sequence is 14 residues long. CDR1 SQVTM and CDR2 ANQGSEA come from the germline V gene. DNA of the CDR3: TGCAGCGTTGTTCAGGGTGCCGGGGGCGGGGAGCTGTTTTTT. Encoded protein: CSVVQGAGGGELFF.

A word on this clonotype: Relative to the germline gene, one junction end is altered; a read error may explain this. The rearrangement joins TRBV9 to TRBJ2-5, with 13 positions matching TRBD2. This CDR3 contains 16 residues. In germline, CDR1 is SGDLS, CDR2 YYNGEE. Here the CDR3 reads CASSPRLAGGGETRYF. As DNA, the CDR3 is TGTGCCAGCAGCCCTCGACTAGCGGGGGGAGGAGAGACCCGGTACTTC. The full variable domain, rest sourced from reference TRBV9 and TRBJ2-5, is DSGVTQTPKHLITATGQRVTLRCSPRSGDLSVYWYQQSLDQGLQFLIQYYNGEERAKGNILERFSAQQFPDLHSELNLSSLELGDSALYFCASSPRLAGGGETRYFGPGTRLLVL.

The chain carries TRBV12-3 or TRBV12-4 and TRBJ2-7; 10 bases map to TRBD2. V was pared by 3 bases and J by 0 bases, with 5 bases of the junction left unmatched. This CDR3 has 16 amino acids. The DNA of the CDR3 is TGTGCCAGCAGTTTGTTAGCGGGGGGCCCCTCCTACGAGCAGTACTTC. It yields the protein CASSLLAGGPSYEQYF.

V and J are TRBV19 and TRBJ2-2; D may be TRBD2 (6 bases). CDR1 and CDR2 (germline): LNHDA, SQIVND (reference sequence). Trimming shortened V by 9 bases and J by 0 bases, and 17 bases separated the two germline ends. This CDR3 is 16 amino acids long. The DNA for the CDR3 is TGTGCCAGCAGCTTGGCAGGAGGGCCGAACACCGGGGAGCTGTTTTTT. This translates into CASSLAGGPNTGELFF.

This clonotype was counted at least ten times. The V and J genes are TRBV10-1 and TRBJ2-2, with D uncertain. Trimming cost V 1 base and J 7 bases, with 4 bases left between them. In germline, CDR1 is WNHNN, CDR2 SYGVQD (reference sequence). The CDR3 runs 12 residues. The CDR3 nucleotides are TGCGCCAGCAGTGAGTGGAGCGGGGAGCTGTTTTTT. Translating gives CASSEWSGELFF.